This T cell receptor beta chain was sequenced for a study of T cell clonality in common variable immunodeficiency. Study outcomes and limitations: In common variable immunodeficiency, TCR beta chains reportedly carried fewer deletions and N-nucleotide insertions. CVID subjects showed higher TCRbeta clonality than healthy controls.

The CVID group had 15 females and 30 or so males, mean age around 40. For at least one year, all CVID subjects received replacement immunoglobulin. Points on this clone: The target antigen is unknown. The read comes to an end 3 residues before the CDR3 does, leaving the germline J gene to fill in the end.

Profiling relied on immunoSEQ multiplex PCR, and the TCRdb table lists in-frame clones only, not all of them. This sample shows around 17,000 clones and no singletons; roughly 15% rests with the ten largest. The CDR3 has 15 amino acids. The germline V gene encodes CDR1 KGHSH and CDR2 LQKENI. Germline trimming cut 6 bases from V and 7 bases from J; bases unmatched to any gene: 5. The sequence came from a human donor with common variable immunodeficiency. V usage is TRBV18 and J usage is TRBJ2-1; 14 positions agree with TRBD2. Specimen: peripheral blood mononuclear cells. Here the CDR3 reads CASSPTSGGANEQFF. Partial CDR3 DNA: TGTGCCAGCTCTCCGACTAGCGGGGGGGCGAATGAG.